The 16 T cell receptor beta chains reported below all come from one sample, sequenced in a study of OX40 agonist ivuxolimab in advanced cancers. Receptor amplification or capture employed the immunoSEQ multiplex PCR assay. TCRdb took this table from immuneACCESS and kept in-frame rearrangements with V and J called. Such tables lack part of the clones; where checked against another copy, unresolved V genes explain under half of the gap, and the rest is unexplained. The sample contains about 64,000 clones, roughly 80% of them found a single time. Clones ranked in the top ten supply less than 5% of the sample. Sequenced here: CD4+ or CD8+ T cells sorted from blood, sampled in a trial of the OX40 agonist ivuxolimab. These receptors were taken from an adult with an advanced solid tumor such as melanoma, head and neck, liver or kidney cancer.

The V call is TRBV6-5, the J call TRBJ1-2; D might be TRBD1 (5 bases). Germline CDR1 and CDR2: MNHEY and SVGAGI. The germline V and J ends were trimmed by 2 bases and 5 bases, with 6 bases remaining between them. The CDR3 has 12 residues. The CDR3 DNA reads as TGTGCCAGCAGTTACAGGGGTTATGGCTACACCTTC. It is translated as CASSYRGYGYTF.

The genes are TRBV6-1 and TRBJ2-7, with unresolved D. The CDR3 has 11 amino acids. The germline V and J ends were trimmed by 4 bases and 3 bases, with 4 bases remaining between them. Per germline, CDR1 MNHNS and CDR2 SASEGT. The CDR3 protein is CASSGIYEQYF. The CDR3 region has the DNA TGTGCCAGCAGTGGGATCTACGAGCAGTACTTC.

The chain combines TRBV10-3 with TRBJ1-6; D perhaps matches TRBD1 (5 bases). CDR1 and CDR2 (germline): ENHRY, SYGVKD. The length of the CDR3 is 14 residues. The V gene lost 7 bases and the J gene lost 10 bases, with 17 bases spanning the gap. CDR3 coding DNA: TGTGCCATCAAAAGCAGGGAGGTAGGATCACCCCTCCACTTT. Translation gives CAIKSREVGSPLHF.

This clone was observed a few times. The CDR3 DNA is TGTGCCAGCAGCTTGGCCGGGATTCAGAACACCGGGGAGCTGTTTTTT. Translation gives CASSLAGIQNTGELFF. The chain carries TRBV7-9 and TRBJ2-2; D possibly corresponds to TRBD2 (5 bases). The germline V gene encodes CDR1 SEHNR and CDR2 FQNEAQ (reference sequence). The CDR3 is made up of 16 amino acids. V lost 3 bases and J lost 1, with 12 bases in between.

This chain joins TRBV7-3 and TRBJ1-2; possible D gene TRBD1, 5 bases. The V gene's germline CDR1 is SGHTA and CDR2 FQGTGA. Trimming stripped 4 bases from V and 6 bases from J, with 12 bases between. The CDR3 is 13 amino acids. CDR3 DNA sequence: TGTGCCAGCAGCTCCCAGGGTTGGGATGGCTACACCTTC. Translation: CASSSQGWDGYTF.

The chain uses TRBV7-8 and TRBJ1-3, with 9 bases matching TRBD1. The germline CDR1 and CDR2 sequences are SGHVS and FQNEAQ. V lost 5 bases and J lost 2; bases outside the gene matches: 10. The length of the CDR3 is 17 residues. The CDR3 nucleotides are TGTGCCAGCAGCCAGACCTCCGGGACAGGGCCTGGAAACACCATATATTTT. It codes for CASSQTSGTGPGNTIYF.

V gene TRBV6-4 combines with J gene TRBJ1-1; TRBD1 matches 9 bases. V lost 2 bases, J lost 4 bases, and 2 bases stayed unmatched. Germline V CDR1 and CDR2: MRHNA, SNTAGT. This CDR3 region has 14 residues. The CDR3 spells CASSDTDRGTEAFF. The CDR3 nucleotides are TGTGCCAGCAGTGACACGGACAGGGGCACTGAAGCTTTCTTT.

The gene calls are TRBV5-6 and TRBJ2-6; no reliable D call. The CDR3 is 14 amino acids. V was trimmed by 0 bases and J by 3 bases, leaving 4 bases between them. Per the germline V gene, CDR1 is SGHDT and CDR2 is YYEEEE. This chain's CDR3 is CASSLGGGANVLTF. CDR3 sequence (DNA): TGTGCCAGCAGCTTGGGAGGTGGGGCCAACGTCCTGACTTTC.

This rearrangement joins TRBV4-1 to TRBJ1-2, with 10 positions matching TRBD1. This CDR3 is built from 16 residues. After removal of 2 bases from V and 6 bases from J, the junction contained 9 bases not matched to a gene. The germline gives CDR1 MGHRA, CDR2 YSYEKL. The CDR3 here is CASSQLFPGQGNGYTF. In nucleotides, the CDR3 is TGCGCCAGCAGCCAACTTTTTCCGGGACAGGGGAATGGCTACACCTTC.

The chain recombines TRBV29-1 with TRBJ1-1; D is undetermined. From germline, CDR1 is SQVTM and CDR2 ANQGSEA. V lost 8 bases and J lost 8, with 15 bases in between. CDR3 size: 11 residues. The CDR3 DNA reads as TGCAGCACCGACCCCCGGGAAGAAGCTTTCTTT. It specifies CSTDPREEAFF.

V gene TRBV11-3 combines with J gene TRBJ2-7; TRBD1 agrees at 8 bases. The germline V gene has CDR1 SGHNT and CDR2 YENEEA. CDR3 length: 15 amino acids. V lost 0 bases and J lost 2; bases outside the gene matches: 3. The CDR3 protein is CASSLDGQGAYEQYF. CDR3 in DNA: TGTGCCAGCAGCTTAGACGGACAGGGTGCCTACGAGCAGTACTTC.

The CDR3 sequence: CASSIRQGGYNEQFF. The DNA of the CDR3 is TGTGCCAGTAGTATCCGCCAGGGGGGATACAATGAGCAGTTCTTC. This sequence joins TRBV19 and TRBJ2-1; D perhaps matches TRBD1 (7 bases). From germline, CDR1 is LNHDA and CDR2 SQIVND (reference sequence). The CDR3 totals 15 residues. Trimming removed 3 bases from V and 4 bases from J, with 13 bases in between.

The CDR3 coding sequence is TGTGCCAGCAGCTTGGAGACATGGAAATTAGGGGGCTACACCTTC. This gives the protein CASSLETWKLGGYTF. The J gene is TRBJ1-2, the V gene TRBV5-6; unclear D gene. Between the trimmed V and J ends, which lost 0 bases and 8 bases, there was a span of 17 bases. This CDR3 comprises 15 residues. Germline V lookup: CDR1 SGHDT, CDR2 YYEEEE.

The genes are TRBV15 and TRBJ2-3; no firm D call. The germline V gene has CDR1 LNHNV and CDR2 YYDKDF (reference sequence). Trimming removed 2 bases from V and 7 bases from J, with 4 bases in between. This CDR3 region has 11 residues. The CDR3 here is CATSRTHTQYF. In DNA form, the CDR3 reads TGTGCCACCAGCAGAACCCATACGCAGTATTTT.

The CDR3 nucleotides are TGTGCCAGCAGCTTATATCAGGGGATGGAAGCTTTCTTT. This sequence encodes CASSLYQGMEAFF. V usage is TRBV7-3 and J usage is TRBJ1-1; possibly TRBD1 for D (6 bases). Germline CDR1 and CDR2: SGHTA and FQGTGA. Trimming removed 2 bases at V and 8 bases at J, with 12 bases between. This CDR3 spans 13 amino acids.

In regard to this clone: Other nucleotide sequences in the sample specify the same CDR3. The chain joins TRBV2 to TRBJ1-2, with 10 bases identical to TRBD1. V was clipped by 7 bases and J by 6 bases; unmatched bases: 2. The CDR3 has 12 amino acids. Germline assignment: CDR1 SNHLY and CDR2 FYNNEI. DNA for the CDR3: TGTGCCAGCACTGGGACAGGGGATGGCTACACCTTC. It codes for CASTGTGDGYTF.